This paragraph covers one TCR beta chain sequence. The data originate from a study of blood T cell repertoires in COVID-19. Assay: immunoSEQ multiplex PCR; the TCRdb copy retains only in-frame clones and omits some. This table holds around 100,000 clones, around four fifths found once. This CDR3 is built from 15 residues. Germline lookup yields CDR1 SGHNT and CDR2 YYREEE (reference sequence). The V and J ends lost 5 bases and 3 bases respectively, with 17 bases between them. V usage is TRBV5-4 and J usage is TRBJ1-2; TRBD1 is a possible D gene (5 bases). The specimen sequenced was peripheral blood. The clonotype originates from a man in his 70s with active or convalescent COVID-19. As DNA, the CDR3 is TGTGCCAGCAGGCCCGGGACTCAGGGCGACTATGGCTACACCTTC. Protein product: CASRPGTQGDYGYTF.